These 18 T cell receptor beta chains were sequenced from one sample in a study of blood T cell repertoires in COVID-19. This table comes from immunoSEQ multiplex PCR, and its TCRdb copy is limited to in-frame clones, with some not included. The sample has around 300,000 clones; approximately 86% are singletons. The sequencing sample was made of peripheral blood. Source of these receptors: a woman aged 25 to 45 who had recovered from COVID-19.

The DNA of the CDR3 is TGCGCCAGCAGCCGGGAACAGGGGTGGTTCACTGAAGCTTTCTTT. Translation: CASSREQGWFTEAFF. This rearrangement joins TRBV4-1 to TRBJ1-1; 7 nucleotides agree with TRBD1. This CDR3 has 15 amino acids. V lost 4 bases to trimming and J lost 4 bases; unmatched junction nucleotides: 9. Germline V lookup: CDR1 MGHRA, CDR2 YSYEKL.

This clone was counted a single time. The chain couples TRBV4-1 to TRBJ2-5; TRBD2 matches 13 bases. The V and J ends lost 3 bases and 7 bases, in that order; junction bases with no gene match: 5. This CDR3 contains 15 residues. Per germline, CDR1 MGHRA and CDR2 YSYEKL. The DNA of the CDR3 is TGCGCCAGCAGCCACAGACTAGCGGGGGGAGTGACCCAGTACTTC. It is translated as CASSHRLAGGVTQYF.

The CDR3 bases are TGTGCCAGCAGTTTAGCCCTCTTCGGGACAGTTTACAATGAGCAGTTCTTC. It codes for CASSLALFGTVYNEQFF. The J gene is TRBJ2-1, the V gene TRBV27, with 7 bases aligning to TRBD1. The CDR3 is made up of 17 amino acids. Germline CDR1 is MNHEY and CDR2 is SMNVEV (reference sequence). The V gene end was trimmed by 2 bases and the J gene end by 4 bases; junction bases not matched to a gene: 11.

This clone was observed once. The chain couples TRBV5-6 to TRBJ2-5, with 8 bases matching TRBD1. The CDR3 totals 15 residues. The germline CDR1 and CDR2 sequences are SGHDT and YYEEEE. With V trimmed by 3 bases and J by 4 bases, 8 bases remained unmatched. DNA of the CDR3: TGTGCCAGCAGCTCCGGACAGGGTCAGAGAGAGACCCAGTACTTC. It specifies CASSSGQGQRETQYF.

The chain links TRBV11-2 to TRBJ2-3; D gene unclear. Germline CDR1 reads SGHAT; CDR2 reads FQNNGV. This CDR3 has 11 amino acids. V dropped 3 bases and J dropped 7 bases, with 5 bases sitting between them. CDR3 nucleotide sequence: TGTGCCAGCAGCTTGACTTATACGCAGTATTTT. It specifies CASSLTYTQYF.

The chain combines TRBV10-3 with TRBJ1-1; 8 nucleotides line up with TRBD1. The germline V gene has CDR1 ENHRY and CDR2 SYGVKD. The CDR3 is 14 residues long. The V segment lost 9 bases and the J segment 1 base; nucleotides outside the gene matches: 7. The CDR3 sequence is CAIKKTGANTEAFF. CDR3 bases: TGTGCCATAAAAAAGACAGGGGCGAACACTGAAGCTTTCTTT.

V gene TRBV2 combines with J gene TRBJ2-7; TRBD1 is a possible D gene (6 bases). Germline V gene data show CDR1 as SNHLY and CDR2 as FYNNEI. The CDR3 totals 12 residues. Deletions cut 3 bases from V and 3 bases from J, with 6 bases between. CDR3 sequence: CASSDRGYEQYF. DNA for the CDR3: TGTGCCAGCAGTGACAGGGGCTACGAGCAGTACTTC.

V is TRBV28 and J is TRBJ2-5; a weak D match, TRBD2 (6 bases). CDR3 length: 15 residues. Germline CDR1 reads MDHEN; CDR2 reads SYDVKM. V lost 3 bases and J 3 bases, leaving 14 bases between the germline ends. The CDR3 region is CASSFSPRGEETQYF. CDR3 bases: TGTGCCAGCAGTTTTTCCCCGCGGGGCGAAGAGACCCAGTACTTC.

The CDR3 region is CASSQGASDGEAFF. CDR3 DNA sequence: TGCGCCAGCAGCCAGGGGGCTTCTGATGGTGAAGCTTTCTTT. The J gene is TRBJ1-1, the V gene TRBV5-1; 8 nucleotides agree with TRBD1. V shed 4 bases and J 7 bases; nucleotides not matched to a gene: 9. The germline V gene has CDR1 SGHRS and CDR2 YFSETQ. CDR3 size: 14 residues.

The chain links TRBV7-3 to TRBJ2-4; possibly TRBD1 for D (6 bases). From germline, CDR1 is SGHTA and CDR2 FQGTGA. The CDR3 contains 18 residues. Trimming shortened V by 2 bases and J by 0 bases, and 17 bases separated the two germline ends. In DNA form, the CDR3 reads TGTGCCAGCAGCTTATATGACAGGACAAGCCTAGCCAAAAACATTCAGTACTTC. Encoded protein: CASSLYDRTSLAKNIQYF.

The CDR3 is CASSLGQGVWTQYF. The CDR3 DNA sequence: TGTGCCAGCAGTTTGGGACAGGGAGTTTGGACCCAGTACTTC. This chain connects TRBV28 to TRBJ2-5; 9 nucleotides match TRBD1. Germline lookup yields CDR1 MDHEN and CDR2 SYDVKM. V was pared by 3 bases and J by 7 bases, with 6 bases of the junction left unmatched. The CDR3 is made up of 14 amino acids.

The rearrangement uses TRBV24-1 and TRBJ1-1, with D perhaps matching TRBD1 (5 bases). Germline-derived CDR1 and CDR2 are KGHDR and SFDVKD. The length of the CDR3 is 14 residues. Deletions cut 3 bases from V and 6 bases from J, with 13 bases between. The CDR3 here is CATSDPGHSSEAFF. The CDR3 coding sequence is TGTGCCACCAGTGATCCCGGACATTCCTCTGAAGCTTTCTTT.

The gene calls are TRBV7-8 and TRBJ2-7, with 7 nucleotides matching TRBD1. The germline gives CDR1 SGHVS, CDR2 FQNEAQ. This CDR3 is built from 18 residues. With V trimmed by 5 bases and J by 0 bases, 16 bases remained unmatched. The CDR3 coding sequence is TGTGCCAGCAGCCCCCCCGTCGATCAGGGGGAAGACTCCTACGAGCAGTACTTC. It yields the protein CASSPPVDQGEDSYEQYF.

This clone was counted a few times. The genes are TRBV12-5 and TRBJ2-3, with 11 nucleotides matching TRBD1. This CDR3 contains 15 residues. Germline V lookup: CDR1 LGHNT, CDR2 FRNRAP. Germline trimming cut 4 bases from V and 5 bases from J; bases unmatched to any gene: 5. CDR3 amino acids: CASGYGQGARDTQYF. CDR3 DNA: TGTGCTAGTGGTTACGGACAGGGGGCGAGAGATACGCAGTATTTT.

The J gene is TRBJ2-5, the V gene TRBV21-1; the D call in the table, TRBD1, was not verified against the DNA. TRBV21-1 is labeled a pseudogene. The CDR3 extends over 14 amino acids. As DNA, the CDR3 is TGTGCCAGCAGCAAAGGGACAGATAAAGAGACCCAGTACTTC. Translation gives CASSKGTDKETQYF.

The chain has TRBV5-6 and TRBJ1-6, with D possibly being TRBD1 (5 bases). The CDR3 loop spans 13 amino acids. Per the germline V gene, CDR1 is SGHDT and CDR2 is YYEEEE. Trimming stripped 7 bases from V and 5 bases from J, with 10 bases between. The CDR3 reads CASHLQDNSPLHF. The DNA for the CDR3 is TGTGCCAGCCATCTACAGGATAATTCACCCCTCCACTTT.

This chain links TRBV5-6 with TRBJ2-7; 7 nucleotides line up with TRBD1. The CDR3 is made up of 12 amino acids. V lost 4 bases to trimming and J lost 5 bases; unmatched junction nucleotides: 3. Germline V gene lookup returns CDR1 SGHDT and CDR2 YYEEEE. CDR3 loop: CASSGDRDEQYF. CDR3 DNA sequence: TGTGCCAGCAGCGGCGACAGGGACGAGCAGTACTTC. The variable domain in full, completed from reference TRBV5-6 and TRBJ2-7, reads DAGVTQSPTHLIKTRGQQVTLRCSPKSGHDTVSWYQQALGQGPQFIFQYYEEEERQRGNFPDRFSGHQFPNYSSELNVNALLLGDSALYLCASSGDRDEQYFGPGTRLTVT.

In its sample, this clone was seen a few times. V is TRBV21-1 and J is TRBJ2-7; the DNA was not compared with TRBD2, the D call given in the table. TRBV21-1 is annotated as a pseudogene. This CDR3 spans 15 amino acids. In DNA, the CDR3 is TGTGCCAGCAGCAAAGTACTAGTGGGCAGGCACGAGCAGTACTTC. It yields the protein CASSKVLVGRHEQYF.